A single sample gave rise to the 18 T cell receptor beta chains below, sequenced in a study of T-cell memory formation after mild COVID-19. TCRdb analysed the 5' RACE reads with MiXCR anew, one entry per CDR3 protein. The sample lists around 340,000 distinct CDR3 sequences, around 13% occurring once. The source material was PBMCs or a T cell subset sorted from them (not recorded which). All receptors derive from a man aged 18 to 29 who had mild COVID-19 (a few samples of this study predate the infection). Cell type and time point are not known.

This clonotype was seen repeatedly, ten times or more. The V and J genes are TRBV5-1 and TRBJ2-3; TRBD2 aligns across 8 bases. Germline trimming cut 1 base from V and 2 bases from J; bases unmatched to any gene: 3. This CDR3 is built from 15 residues. CDR1 and CDR2 (germline): SGHRS, YFSETQ. CDR3: CASSLNGGDTDTQYF. Here the CDR3 DNA reads TGCGCCAGCAGCTTGAACGGGGGGGACACAGATACGCAGTATTTT.

In its sample, this clonotype was seen a few times. J is TRBJ2-2 and V is TRBV9; no clear D. Germline V CDR1 and CDR2: SGDLS, YYNGEE. The CDR3 sequence is 15 residues long. V gave up 0 bases and J gave up 0 bases, with 6 bases separating them. In DNA form, the CDR3 reads TGTGCCAGCAGCGTAGCTTGGGCGAACACCGGGGAGCTGTTTTTT. Protein product: CASSVAWANTGELFF.

This rearrangement joins TRBV7-9 to TRBJ1-6; D is undetermined. This CDR3 has 15 amino acids. CDR1 is SEHNR and CDR2 is FQNEAQ in the germline V gene (reference sequence). Deletions cut 6 bases from V and 2 bases from J, with 11 bases between. The CDR3 here is CASSRMDAYNSPLHF. CDR3 DNA: TGTGCCAGCAGTCGCATGGACGCCTATAATTCACCCCTCCACTTT.

CDR3 in amino acids: CASSQTGDHTDTQYF. In DNA, the CDR3 is TGTGCCAGCAGCCAGACAGGGGATCACACAGATACGCAGTATTTT. The genes are TRBV12-3 or TRBV12-4 and TRBJ2-3; 8 positions agree with TRBD1. CDR3 length: 15 amino acids. V shed 6 bases and J 2 bases; nucleotides not matched to a gene: 7.

The V gene is TRBV5-1, the J gene TRBJ2-3, with TRBD2 matching over 8 bases. The germline V gene encodes CDR1 SGHRS and CDR2 YFSETQ. The CDR3 extends over 15 amino acids. V dropped 4 bases and J dropped 5; count of bases not matched to a gene: 9. The CDR3 bases are TGCGCCAGCAGCGGTGGGACTAGTCTGGTAGATACGCAGTATTTT. It translates to CASSGGTSLVDTQYF.

This clonotype showed up just a few times. As DNA, the CDR3 is TGTGCCACCAGTGATACCCGGACGGCTCAAGAGACCCAGTACTTC. This sequence encodes CATSDTRTAQETQYF. The V gene is TRBV24-1, the J gene TRBJ2-5, with D unresolved. The germline CDR1 and CDR2 sequences are KGHDR and SFDVKD. V was cut by 3 bases and J by 2 bases, with 12 bases left in between. The CDR3 is made up of 15 amino acids.

This clonotype was seen a handful of times. V usage is TRBV7-9 and J usage is TRBJ1-2, with 8 bases matching TRBD1. The J segment lost 8 bases and the V segment lost 8 bases, leaving 7 bases of the junction unmatched. CDR1 and CDR2 (germline): SEHNR, FQNEAQ (reference sequence). The CDR3 extends over 12 amino acids. This CDR3 is CASGQGPRGYTF. DNA for the CDR3: TGTGCCAGCGGACAGGGCCCTAGAGGCTACACCTTC.

The chain links TRBV30 to TRBJ2-4; D possibly matches TRBD1 or TRBD2 (5 bases each). This CDR3 has 13 residues. Germline V gene data show CDR1 as GTSNPN and CDR2 as SVGIG (reference sequence). Trimming left V 0 bases short and J 7 bases short, with 10 bases between. DNA of the CDR3: TGTGCCTGGAGTGTAACAGGCGGGAACATTCAGTACTTC. This translates into CAWSVTGGNIQYF. Together with reference TRBV30 and TRBJ2-4, the CDR3 gives the full variable domain: SQTIHQWPATLVQPVGSPLSLECTVEGTSNPNLYWYRQAAGRGLQLLFYSVGIGQISSEVPQNLSASRPQDRQFILSSKKLLLSDSGFYLCAWSVTGGNIQYFGAGTRLSVL.

This sequence joins TRBV7-8 and TRBJ1-5, with D tentatively TRBD1 (6 bases). The CDR3 runs 15 residues. The V and J ends lost 5 bases and 4 bases respectively, with 15 bases between them. Germline V CDR1 and CDR2: SGHVS, FQNEAQ. DNA of the CDR3: TGTGCCAGCAGCCCCAACAGGGTTCCGAATCAGCCCCAGCATTTT. Translation: CASSPNRVPNQPQHF.

This clonotype was counted a few times. The chain couples TRBV12-3 or TRBV12-4 to TRBJ1-2, with D uncertain. Trimming removed 2 bases at V and 7 bases at J, with 17 bases between. The CDR3 sequence is 15 residues long. CDR3 protein: CASSLRPAVGGGYTF. CDR3 bases: TGTGCCAGCAGTTTAAGGCCTGCCGTAGGCGGTGGCTACACCTTC.

This clonotype was picked up a small number of times. The gene calls are TRBV10-3 and TRBJ2-5; the match to TRBD1 covers 8 bases. V gave up 3 bases and J gave up 2 bases; unmatched junction bases: 5. Germline values: CDR1 ENHRY, CDR2 SYGVKD. The CDR3 is made up of 15 amino acids. Here the CDR3 reads CAISDVQGVQETQYF. Here the CDR3 DNA reads TGTGCCATCAGTGATGTACAGGGGGTACAAGAGACCCAGTACTTC.

This clonotype was detected a few times. The chain is built from TRBV5-1 and TRBJ2-7; TRBD1 matches 7 bases. The CDR3 covers 16 residues. Unmatched junction bases numbered 9, after V lost 0 bases and J lost 3 bases. Germline CDR1 is SGHRS and CDR2 is YFSETQ. Here the CDR3 reads CASSLGDRAFNYEQYF. The CDR3 region has the DNA TGCGCCAGCAGCTTGGGCGACAGGGCTTTTAACTACGAGCAGTACTTC.

This clonotype was counted only a few times. The rearrangement joins TRBV10-3 to TRBJ1-5; TRBD1 matches at 7 bases. Unmatched junction bases numbered 5, after V lost 6 bases and J lost 3 bases. CDR1 is ENHRY and CDR2 is SYGVKD in the germline V gene. The CDR3 is made up of 14 amino acids. The DNA for the CDR3 is TGTGCCATCAGCCGGGACAGCTACAATCAGCCCCAGCATTTT. Translating gives CAISRDSYNQPQHF.

CDR3 protein: CASSPPNPGENNEQFF. The CDR3 region has the DNA TGTGCCAGCTCACCTCCCAATCCGGGGGAAAACAATGAGCAGTTCTTC. The chain employs TRBV18 and TRBJ2-1, with TRBD2 as a possible D gene (6 bases). Deletions cut 3 bases from V and 5 bases from J, with 17 bases between. The germline CDR1 and CDR2 sequences are KGHSH and LQKENI. This CDR3 has 16 residues.

This clonotype was recorded a few times. The gene calls are TRBV4-1 and TRBJ1-6; D ambiguous. The CDR3 spans 15 residues. Germline V CDR1 and CDR2: MGHRA, YSYEKL. Between the trimmed V and J ends, which lost 2 bases and 8 bases, there was a span of 13 bases. For the CDR3, the DNA is TGCGCCAGCAGCCAATTCAAGTTCGAGGATTCACCCCTCCACTTT. This translates into CASSQFKFEDSPLHF.

The gene calls are TRBV7-8 and TRBJ2-4; 12 bases are a match to TRBD1. The CDR3 is made up of 15 amino acids. With V trimmed by 4 bases and J by 7 bases, 5 bases remained unmatched. Germline CDR1 SGHVS, CDR2 FQNEAQ. The CDR3 loop reads CASSYSGTGGNIQYF. CDR3 in DNA: TGTGCCAGCAGCTACTCCGGGACAGGGGGCAACATTCAGTACTTC. Together with reference TRBV7-8 and TRBJ2-4, the CDR3 gives the full variable domain: GAGVSQSPRYKVAKRGQDVALRCDPISGHVSLFWYQQALGQGPEFLTYFQNEAQLDKSGLPSDRFFAERPEGSVSTLKIQRTQQEDSAVYLCASSYSGTGGNIQYFGAGTRLSVL.

This clonotype has ten or more counts. The rearrangement links TRBV7-6 to TRBJ2-7; 7 bases are shared with TRBD1. J lost 3 bases, V lost 4 bases, and 12 bases had no gene match. In germline, CDR1 is SGHVS, CDR2 FNYEAQ. CDR3 size: 16 residues. The chain's CDR3 is CASSSIPGTAGYEQYF. The CDR3 bases are TGTGCCAGCAGCTCCATCCCCGGGACAGCCGGCTACGAGCAGTACTTC.

This clonotype appeared a few times. The rearrangement links TRBV4-2 to TRBJ1-3, with 7 bases that match TRBD1. CDR1 LGHNA and CDR2 YNFKEQ come from the germline V gene. J was trimmed by 8 bases and V by 4 bases; bases with no gene match: 11. The CDR3 has 15 residues. The CDR3 DNA is TGTGCCAGCAGCCGGTCGGGACAGCGCGAAGACACCATATATTTT. Encoded protein: CASSRSGQREDTIYF.